Shown below are 10 T cell receptor beta chains from a single sample sequenced in a study of T cell responses to AZD1222 COVID-19 vaccine. Repertoires were generated with immunoSEQ multiplex PCR, while TCRdb's copy carries only in-frame clones and drops some. The sample has 80,000 or so clones, around 90% seen once. Sequencing was performed on peripheral blood, taken on day 0 of MenACWY control vaccination. All receptors come from an adult in good health.

This chain joins TRBV7-9 and TRBJ2-7, with a possible D match to TRBD1 (6 bases). Germline lookup yields CDR1 SEHNR and CDR2 FQNEAQ (reference sequence). The V and J ends lost 6 bases and 2 bases respectively, with 11 bases between them. The CDR3 sequence is 13 residues long. This CDR3 is CASSRGGTYEQYF. CDR3 in DNA: TGTGCCAGCAGTAGAGGGGGTACCTACGAGCAGTACTTC.

The chain links TRBV7-2 to TRBJ1-2, with D perhaps matching TRBD1 (5 bases). V dropped 5 bases and J dropped 4 bases, with 14 bases sitting between them. There are 14 residues in the CDR3. Germline V CDR1 and CDR2: SGHTA, FQGNSA. CDR3 in amino acids: CASSPQTASYGYTF. In nucleotides, the CDR3 is TGTGCCAGCAGCCCCCAGACAGCTAGCTATGGCTACACCTTC.

V is TRBV5-1 and J is TRBJ1-3, with 7 positions matching TRBD1. V lost 5 bases to trimming and J lost 2 bases; unmatched junction nucleotides: 10. This CDR3 contains 16 residues. Germline assignment: CDR1 SGHRS and CDR2 YFSETQ. The DNA for the CDR3 is TGCGCCAGCAGATCCGACGGGACAGACCCTGGAAACACCATATATTTT. This translates into CASRSDGTDPGNTIYF.

The genes are TRBV10-3 and TRBJ2-5, with D hard to call. Trimming took 0 bases from V and 1 from J, leaving 6 bases between them. The CDR3 is 14 residues long. Germline V lookup: CDR1 ENHRY, CDR2 SYGVKD. As DNA, the CDR3 is TGTGCCATCAGTGAGTCCAGACCCCAAGAGACCCAGTACTTC. Translating gives CAISESRPQETQYF.

This chain links TRBV18 with TRBJ1-4, with 8 positions matching TRBD1. The CDR3 has 14 amino acids. V was pared by 2 bases and J by 6 bases, with 2 bases of the junction left unmatched. Per the germline V gene, CDR1 is KGHSH and CDR2 is LQKENI. The CDR3 DNA reads TGTGCCAGCTCACCATCAGGGGGCTATGAAAAACTGTTTTTT. Encoded protein: CASSPSGGYEKLFF.

The rearrangement uses TRBV3-1 (or the pseudogene TRBV3-2) and TRBJ1-5, with D tentatively TRBD1 (5 bases). Trimming cost V 1 base and J 4 bases, with 8 bases left between them. The CDR3 has 14 amino acids. The germline CDR1 and CDR2 sequences are LGHDT and YNNKEL (reference sequence). The CDR3 coding sequence is TGTGCCAGCAGCCAAGTTCAGGGTAATCAGCCCCAGCATTTT. Amino acid sequence: CASSQVQGNQPQHF.

V and J are TRBV11-2 and TRBJ2-5, with TRBD2 identical over 12 bases. CDR1 is SGHAT and CDR2 is FQNNGV in the germline V gene. J lost 7 bases, V lost 3 bases, and 6 bases had no gene match. CDR3 length: 15 amino acids. The CDR3 DNA follows: TGTGCCAGCAGCTTGTCTAGCGGGGGGGTGAGGACCCAGTACTTC. Translated: CASSLSSGGVRTQYF.

The count of this clone is one. The CDR3 spells CASKERGGQAKNIQYF. In nucleotides, the CDR3 is TGTGCCAGCAAGGAGCGGGGGGGCCAGGCCAAAAACATTCAGTACTTC. The rearrangement links TRBV7-2 to TRBJ2-4; TRBD2 aligns across 10 bases. CDR3 length: 16 amino acids. From germline, CDR1 is SGHTA and CDR2 FQGNSA. V lost 7 bases, J lost 1 base, and 7 bases stayed unmatched.

The V gene is TRBV5-5, the J gene TRBJ2-5; tentatively, D is TRBD1 (6 bases). Trimming left V 0 bases short and J 0 bases short, with 12 bases between. The CDR3 is 16 residues long. Germline CDR1 is SGHKS and CDR2 is YYEKEE (reference sequence). The CDR3 region is CASSLGLGAYQETQYF. The CDR3 DNA reads TGTGCCAGCAGCTTGGGATTGGGGGCCTACCAAGAGACCCAGTACTTC. The full variable domain, in which reference TRBV5-5 and TRBJ2-5 provide the parts outside the CDR3, is DAGVTQSPTHLIKTRGQQVTLRCSPISGHKSVSWYQQVLGQGPQFIFQYYEKEERGRGNFPDRFSARQFPNYSSELNVNALLLGDSALYLCASSLGLGAYQETQYFGPGTRLLVL.

The chain couples TRBV18 to TRBJ1-5, with D possibly matching TRBD1 (5 bases). V was trimmed by 3 bases and J by 5 bases, leaving 17 bases between them. Per germline, CDR1 KGHSH and CDR2 LQKENI. The CDR3 is 16 amino acids. For the CDR3, the DNA is TGTGCCAGCTCACCGCGACAGATCCAAGGGGATCAGCCCCAGCATTTT. Translating it yields CASSPRQIQGDQPQHF.